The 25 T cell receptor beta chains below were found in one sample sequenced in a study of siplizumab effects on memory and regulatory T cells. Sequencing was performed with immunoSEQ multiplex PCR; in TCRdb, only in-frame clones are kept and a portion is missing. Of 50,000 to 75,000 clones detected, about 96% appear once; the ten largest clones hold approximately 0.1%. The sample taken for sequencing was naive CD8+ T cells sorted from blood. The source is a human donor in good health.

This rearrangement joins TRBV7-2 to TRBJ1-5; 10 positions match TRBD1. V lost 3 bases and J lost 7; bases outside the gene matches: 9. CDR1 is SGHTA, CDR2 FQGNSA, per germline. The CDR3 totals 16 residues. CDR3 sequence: CASSLVATGGGQPQHF. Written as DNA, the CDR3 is TGTGCCAGCAGCTTGGTGGCGACAGGGGGCGGGCAGCCCCAGCATTTT.

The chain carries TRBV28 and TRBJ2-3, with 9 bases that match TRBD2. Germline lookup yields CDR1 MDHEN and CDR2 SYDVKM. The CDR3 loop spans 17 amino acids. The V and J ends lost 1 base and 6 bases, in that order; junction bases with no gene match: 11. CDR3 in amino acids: CASSLFDLAGPRDTQYF. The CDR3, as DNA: TGTGCCAGCAGTTTATTTGACCTAGCGGGGCCCAGGGATACGCAGTATTTT.

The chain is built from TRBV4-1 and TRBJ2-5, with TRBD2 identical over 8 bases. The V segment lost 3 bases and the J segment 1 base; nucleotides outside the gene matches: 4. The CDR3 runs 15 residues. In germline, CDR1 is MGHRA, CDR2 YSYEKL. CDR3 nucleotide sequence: TGCGCCAGCAGCCAGCTAGCGGGTATCCAAGAGACCCAGTACTTC. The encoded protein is CASSQLAGIQETQYF.

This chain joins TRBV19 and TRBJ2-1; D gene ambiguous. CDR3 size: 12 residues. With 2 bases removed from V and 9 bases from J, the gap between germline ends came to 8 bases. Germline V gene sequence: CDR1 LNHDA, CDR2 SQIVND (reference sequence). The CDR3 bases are TGTGCCAGTAGTATAACGGGTAGTGAGCAGTTCTTC. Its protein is CASSITGSEQFF.

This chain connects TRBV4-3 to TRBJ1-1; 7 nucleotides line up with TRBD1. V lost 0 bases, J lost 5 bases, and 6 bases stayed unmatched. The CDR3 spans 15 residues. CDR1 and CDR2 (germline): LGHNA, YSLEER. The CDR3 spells CASSQERQGGTEAFF. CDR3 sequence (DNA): TGCGCCAGCAGCCAAGAACGGCAGGGGGGAACTGAAGCTTTCTTT.

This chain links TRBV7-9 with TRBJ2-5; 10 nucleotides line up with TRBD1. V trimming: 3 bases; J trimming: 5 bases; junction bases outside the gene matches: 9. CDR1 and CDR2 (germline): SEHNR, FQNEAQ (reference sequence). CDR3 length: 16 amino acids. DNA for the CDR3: TGTGCCAGCAGCTTTGGATGGACAGGGGGACGGGAGACCCAGTACTTC. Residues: CASSFGWTGGRETQYF. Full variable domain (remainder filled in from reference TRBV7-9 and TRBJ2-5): DTGVSQNPRHKITKRGQNVTFRCDPISEHNRLYWYRQTLGQGPEFLTYFQNEAQLEKSRLLSDRFSAERPKGSFSTLEIQRTEQGDSAMYLCASSFGWTGGRETQYFGPGTRLLVL.

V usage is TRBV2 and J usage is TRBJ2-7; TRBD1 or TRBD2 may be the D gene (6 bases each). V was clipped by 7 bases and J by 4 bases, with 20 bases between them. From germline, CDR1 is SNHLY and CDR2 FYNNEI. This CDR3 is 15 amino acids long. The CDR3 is CASTEGRGREYEQYF. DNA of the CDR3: TGTGCCAGCACAGAAGGCAGGGGACGGGAGTACGAGCAGTACTTC.

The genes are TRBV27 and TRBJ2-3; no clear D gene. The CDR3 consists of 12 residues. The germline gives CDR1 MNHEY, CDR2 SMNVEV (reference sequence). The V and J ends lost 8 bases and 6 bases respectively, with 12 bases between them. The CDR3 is CASLLPPDTQYF. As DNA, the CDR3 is TGTGCCAGCCTCCTCCCCCCCGATACGCAGTATTTT.

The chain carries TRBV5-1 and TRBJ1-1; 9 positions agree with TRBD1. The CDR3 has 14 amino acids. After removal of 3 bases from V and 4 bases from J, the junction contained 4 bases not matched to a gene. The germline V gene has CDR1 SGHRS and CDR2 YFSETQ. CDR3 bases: TGCGCCAGCAGCTGGACACAGGGGGCCACTGAAGCTTTCTTT. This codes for CASSWTQGATEAFF. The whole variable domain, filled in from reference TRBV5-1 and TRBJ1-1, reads KAGVTQTPRYLIKTRGQQVTLSCSPISGHRSVSWYQQTPGQGLQFLFEYFSETQRNKGNFPGRFSGRQFSNSRSEMNVSTLELGDSALYLCASSWTQGATEAFFGQGTRLTVV.

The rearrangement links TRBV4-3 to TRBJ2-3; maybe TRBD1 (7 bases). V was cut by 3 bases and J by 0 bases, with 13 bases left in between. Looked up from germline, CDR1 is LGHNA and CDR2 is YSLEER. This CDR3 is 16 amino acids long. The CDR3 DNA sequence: TGCGCCAGCAGCCAGCGGGACAGCGAGAGCACAGATACGCAGTATTTT. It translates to CASSQRDSESTDTQYF.

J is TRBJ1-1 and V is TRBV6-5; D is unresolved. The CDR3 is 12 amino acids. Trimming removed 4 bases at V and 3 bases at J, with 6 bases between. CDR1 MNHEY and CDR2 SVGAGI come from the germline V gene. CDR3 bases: TGTGCCAGCAGTTCAGCCTACACTGAAGCTTTCTTT. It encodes CASSSAYTEAFF.

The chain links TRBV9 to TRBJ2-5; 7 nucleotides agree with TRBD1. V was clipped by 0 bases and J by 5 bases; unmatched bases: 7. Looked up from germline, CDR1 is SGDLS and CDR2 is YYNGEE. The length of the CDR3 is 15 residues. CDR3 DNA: TGTGCCAGCAGCGTAGGAGGGGGCGCAGGGGAGACCCAGTACTTC. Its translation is CASSVGGGAGETQYF.

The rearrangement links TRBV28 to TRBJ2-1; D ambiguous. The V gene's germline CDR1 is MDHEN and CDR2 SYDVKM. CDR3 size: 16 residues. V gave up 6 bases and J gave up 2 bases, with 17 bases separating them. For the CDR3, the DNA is TGTGCCAGCAGCCTAACTCTGACAACCCCCTACAATGAGCAGTTCTTC. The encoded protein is CASSLTLTTPYNEQFF.

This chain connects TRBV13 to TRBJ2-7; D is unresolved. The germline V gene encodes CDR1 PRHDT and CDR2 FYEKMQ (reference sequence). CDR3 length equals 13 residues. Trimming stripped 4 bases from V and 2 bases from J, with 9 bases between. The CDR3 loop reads CASSYLTTYEQYF. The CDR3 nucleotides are TGTGCCAGCAGCTACTTAACTACCTACGAGCAGTACTTC.

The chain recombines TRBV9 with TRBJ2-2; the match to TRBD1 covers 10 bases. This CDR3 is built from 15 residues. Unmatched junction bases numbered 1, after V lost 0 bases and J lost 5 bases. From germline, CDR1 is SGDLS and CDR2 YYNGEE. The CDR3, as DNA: TGTGCCAGCAGCGTAGAGGGACAGGGGACCGGGGAGCTGTTTTTT. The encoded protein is CASSVEGQGTGELFF.

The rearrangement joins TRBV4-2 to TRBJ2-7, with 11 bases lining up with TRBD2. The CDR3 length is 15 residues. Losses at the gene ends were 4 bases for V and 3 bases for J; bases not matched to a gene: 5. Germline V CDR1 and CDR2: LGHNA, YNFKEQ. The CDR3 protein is CASSLSGTSGYEQYF. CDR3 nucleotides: TGTGCCAGCAGCCTCTCCGGGACTAGCGGCTACGAGCAGTACTTC.

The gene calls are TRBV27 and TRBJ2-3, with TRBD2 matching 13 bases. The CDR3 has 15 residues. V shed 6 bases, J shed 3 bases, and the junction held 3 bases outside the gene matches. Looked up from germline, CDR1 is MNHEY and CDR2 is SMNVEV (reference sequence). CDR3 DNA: TGTGCCAGCAGACTAGCGGGGGGGAGAACAGATACGCAGTATTTT. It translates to CASRLAGGRTDTQYF.

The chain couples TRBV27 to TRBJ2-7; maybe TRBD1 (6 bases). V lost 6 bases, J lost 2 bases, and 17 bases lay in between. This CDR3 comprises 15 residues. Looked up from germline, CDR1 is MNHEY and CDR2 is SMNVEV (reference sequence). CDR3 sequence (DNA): TGTGCCAGCAGGGAAACAGGGACCCCCACCTACGAGCAGTACTTC. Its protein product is CASRETGTPTYEQYF.

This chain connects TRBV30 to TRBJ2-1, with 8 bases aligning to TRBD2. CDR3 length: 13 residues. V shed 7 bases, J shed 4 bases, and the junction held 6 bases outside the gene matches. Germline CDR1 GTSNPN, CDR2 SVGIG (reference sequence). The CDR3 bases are TGTGCCTCGACGCTAGCGGGTTACAATGAGCAGTTCTTC. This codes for CASTLAGYNEQFF.

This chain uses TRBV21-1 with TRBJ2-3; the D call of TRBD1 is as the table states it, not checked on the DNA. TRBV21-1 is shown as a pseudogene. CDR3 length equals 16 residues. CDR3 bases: TGTGCCAGCAGCAAAAGAGATAGGGGGCTCCCAGATACGCAGTATTTT. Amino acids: CASSKRDRGLPDTQYF.

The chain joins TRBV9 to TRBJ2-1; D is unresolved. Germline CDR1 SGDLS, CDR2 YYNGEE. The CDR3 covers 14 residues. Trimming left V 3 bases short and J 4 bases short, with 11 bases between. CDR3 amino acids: CASSEDLRYNEQFF. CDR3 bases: TGTGCCAGCAGCGAGGATCTAAGATACAATGAGCAGTTCTTC.

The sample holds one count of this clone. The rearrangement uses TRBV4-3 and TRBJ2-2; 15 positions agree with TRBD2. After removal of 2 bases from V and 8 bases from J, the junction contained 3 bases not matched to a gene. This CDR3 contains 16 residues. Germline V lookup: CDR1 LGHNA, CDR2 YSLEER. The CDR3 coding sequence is TGCGCCAGCAGCCAATGGACTAGCGGGGGGGAAGGGGAGCTGTTTTTT. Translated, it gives CASSQWTSGGEGELFF.

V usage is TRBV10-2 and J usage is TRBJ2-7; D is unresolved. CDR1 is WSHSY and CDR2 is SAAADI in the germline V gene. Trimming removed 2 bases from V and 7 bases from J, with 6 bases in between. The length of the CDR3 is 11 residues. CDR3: CASSEGVEQYF. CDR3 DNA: TGCGCCAGCAGTGAGGGGGTGGAGCAGTACTTC.

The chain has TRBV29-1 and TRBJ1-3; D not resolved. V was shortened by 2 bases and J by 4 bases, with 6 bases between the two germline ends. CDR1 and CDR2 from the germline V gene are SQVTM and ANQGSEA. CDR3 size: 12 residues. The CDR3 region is CSVELLGNTIYF. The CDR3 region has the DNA TGCAGCGTTGAATTACTCGGAAACACCATATATTTT.

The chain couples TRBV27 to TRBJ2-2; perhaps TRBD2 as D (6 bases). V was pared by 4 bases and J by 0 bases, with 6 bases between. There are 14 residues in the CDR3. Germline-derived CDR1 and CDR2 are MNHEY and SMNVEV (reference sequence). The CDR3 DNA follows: TGTGCCAGCAGTTCGGGAGCGAACACCGGGGAGCTGTTTTTT. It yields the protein CASSSGANTGELFF.